One and the same sample provided the 24 T cell receptor beta chains below, sequenced in a study of early stage breast cancer tumors. Assay used: immunoSEQ multiplex PCR; TCRdb lists only in-frame clones, some missing. In the table there are roughly 49,000 clones, around 80% of which are singletons. Sequenced: blood. The source of these receptors is a person aged 40-50 years with breast cancer.

The sample holds a few counts of this clone. V and J are TRBV19 and TRBJ1-1; a possible D gene is TRBD1 (6 bases). The CDR3 extends over 15 amino acids. The V gene's germline CDR1 is LNHDA and CDR2 SQIVND (reference sequence). V was shortened by 3 bases and J by 5 bases, with 16 bases between the two germline ends. DNA of the CDR3: TGTGCCAGTAGTATGGTGGGGGGCGCAGCAACTGAAGCTTTCTTT. Amino acid sequence: CASSMVGGAATEAFF.

The chain employs TRBV21-1 and TRBJ2-7; the D call in the table, TRBD1, was not verified against the DNA. TRBV21-1 is a known pseudogene. The CDR3 totals 15 residues. In DNA form, the CDR3 reads TGTGCCAGCAGTCAGCAGGGCCCCGGCGACCCCGAGCAGTACTTC. Translation: CASSQQGPGDPEQYF.

The rearrangement links TRBV20-1 to TRBJ2-3, with 10 bases that match TRBD2. Germline assignment: CDR1 DFQATT and CDR2 SNEGSKA (reference sequence). The ends lost 2 bases at V and 11 bases at J; junction bases unmatched: 1. CDR3 size: 11 residues. CDR3 coding DNA: TGCAGTGCTAGAACTAGCGGGATGCAGTATTTT. This sequence encodes CSARTSGMQYF.

The chain has TRBV11-2 and TRBJ2-3; D gene ambiguous. The V and J ends lost 5 bases and 4 bases respectively, with 10 bases between them. Looked up from germline, CDR1 is SGHAT and CDR2 is FQNNGV. This CDR3 has 13 amino acids. The CDR3 spells CASSTAIADTQYF. CDR3 DNA: TGTGCCAGCAGCACCGCCATTGCAGATACGCAGTATTTT.

V gene TRBV9 combines with J gene TRBJ2-3; tentatively, D is TRBD2 (6 bases). V was cut by 3 bases and J by 5 bases, with 10 bases left in between. This CDR3 comprises 13 residues. The germline V gene encodes CDR1 SGDLS and CDR2 YYNGEE. Here the CDR3 reads CASSALGGDTQYF. CDR3 in DNA: TGTGCCAGCAGCGCTCTGGGGGGAGATACGCAGTATTTT.

V is TRBV25-1 and J is TRBJ2-1; D not certain. The CDR3 contains 13 residues. Germline V gene data show CDR1 as MGHDK and CDR2 as SYGVNS. Trimming took 6 bases from V and 9 from J, leaving 15 bases between them. CDR3 in DNA: TGTGCCAGCAGATACACTCTAGGAGTTGAGCAGTTCTTC. It translates to CASRYTLGVEQFF.

The J gene is TRBJ1-2, the V gene TRBV5-4; D is perhaps TRBD1 (5 bases). Trimming took 3 bases from V and 4 from J, leaving 10 bases between them. This CDR3 contains 13 residues. Germline loops: CDR1 SGHNT, CDR2 YYREEE (reference sequence). The CDR3 DNA follows: TGTGCCAGCAGCTATCATGGGGGCTATGGCTACACCTTC. Translating gives CASSYHGGYGYTF.

This clone was detected only a few times. The gene calls are TRBV18 and TRBJ1-1; D remains unclear. The germline gives CDR1 KGHSH, CDR2 LQKENI. CDR3 length: 13 residues. Trimming took off 6 bases at V and 1 base at J, with 9 bases between the two ends. CDR3 sequence: CASSSTSNTEAFF. CDR3 coding DNA: TGTGCCAGCTCGTCTACATCGAACACTGAAGCTTTCTTT.

The chain combines TRBV5-6 with TRBJ2-7; maybe TRBD1 (5 bases). V shed 1 base and J shed 0 bases, with 11 bases lying between them. The V gene's germline CDR1 is SGHDT and CDR2 YYEEEE. There are 15 residues in the CDR3. In DNA form, the CDR3 reads TGTGCCAGCAGCTTGTGGGCAGGGCCCTCCTACGAGCAGTACTTC. It translates to CASSLWAGPSYEQYF.

In nucleotides, the CDR3 is TGTGCCAGCAGTAATAGGGTTATCTCTGGGGCCAACGTCCTGACTTTC. Encoded protein: CASSNRVISGANVLTF. This chain connects TRBV27 to TRBJ2-6; D ambiguous. CDR3 length: 16 amino acids. V was shortened by 5 bases and J by 0 bases, with 11 bases between the two germline ends. Germline loops: CDR1 MNHEY, CDR2 SMNVEV (reference sequence). Looking up the rest from reference TRBV27 and TRBJ2-6 gives the full variable domain: EAQVTQNPRYLITVTGKKLTVTCSQNMNHEYMSWYRQDPGLGLRQIYYSMNVEVTDKGDVPEGYKVSRKEKRNFPLILESPSPNQTSLYFCASSNRVISGANVLTFGAGSRLTVL.

The rearrangement links TRBV5-6 to TRBJ2-3; D is undetermined. The CDR3 totals 13 residues. Germline CDR1 and CDR2: SGHDT and YYEEEE. Trimming stripped 0 bases from V and 1 base from J, with 3 bases between. DNA of the CDR3: TGTGCCAGCAGCTTGGGGGGCACAGATACGCAGTATTTT. It encodes CASSLGGTDTQYF.

The rearrangement joins TRBV7-8 to TRBJ1-2; D remains unclear. Germline CDR1 reads SGHVS; CDR2 reads FQNEAQ. Trimming stripped 0 bases from V and 6 bases from J, with 20 bases between. This CDR3 is built from 17 residues. CDR3 amino acids: CASSLARYAARGDGYTF. The CDR3 region has the DNA TGTGCCAGCAGCTTAGCGCGGTATGCCGCCCGGGGTGATGGCTACACCTTC.

The rearrangement links TRBV7-9 to TRBJ2-3; D call uncertain. The V gene lost 1 base and the J gene lost 9 bases, with 5 bases spanning the gap. Per the germline V gene, CDR1 is SEHNR and CDR2 is FQNEAQ (reference sequence). This CDR3 spans 11 amino acids. CDR3 sequence: CASSLVQTQYF. In DNA, the CDR3 is TGTGCCAGCAGCTTAGTACAGACGCAGTATTTT.

The gene calls are TRBV18 and TRBJ2-2; either TRBD1 or TRBD2 may fit D (6 bases each). The CDR3 covers 19 residues. The V gene's germline CDR1 is KGHSH and CDR2 LQKENI. V dropped 1 base and J dropped 0 bases, with 18 bases sitting between them. CDR3 residues: CASSPRGGTYDSNTGELFF. The CDR3, as DNA: TGTGCCAGCTCACCACGAGGGGGGACCTATGATTCGAACACCGGGGAGCTGTTTTTT. Drawing the rest from reference TRBV18 and TRBJ2-2, the complete variable domain is NAGVMQNPRHLVRRRGQEARLRCSPMKGHSHVYWYRQLPEEGLKFMVYLQKENIIDESGMPKERFSAEFPKEGPSILRIQQVVRGDSAAYFCASSPRGGTYDSNTGELFFGEGSRLTVL.

The rearrangement uses TRBV18 and TRBJ1-1; D ambiguous. The germline CDR1 and CDR2 sequences are KGHSH and LQKENI. The CDR3 has 13 amino acids. Trimming left V 5 bases short and J 0 bases short, with 7 bases between. CDR3 coding DNA: TGTGCCAGCTCATCGTCCCTGAACACTGAAGCTTTCTTT. Translating gives CASSSSLNTEAFF.

The rearrangement uses TRBV29-1 and TRBJ2-3; 7 bases map to TRBD1. The CDR3 totals 15 residues. Germline-derived CDR1 and CDR2 are SQVTM and ANQGSEA. V lost 0 bases, J lost 4 bases, and 7 bases stayed unmatched. Here the CDR3 reads CSVEDQGVSPDTQYF. The DNA of the CDR3 is TGCAGCGTTGAAGATCAGGGGGTTTCCCCAGATACGCAGTATTTT.

CDR3 sequence: CASSPGSVFGQYF. CDR3 DNA: TGCGCCAGCAGCCCGGGATCTGTGTTCGGGCAGTACTTC. The rearrangement joins TRBV5-1 to TRBJ2-7; D may be TRBD2 (5 bases). With 4 bases removed from V and 9 bases from J, the gap between germline ends came to 17 bases. CDR1 is SGHRS and CDR2 is YFSETQ in the germline V gene. The CDR3 spans 13 residues.

V and J are TRBV30 and TRBJ2-6; D gene uncertain. Trimming took 0 bases from V and 0 from J, leaving 3 bases between them. The CDR3 is made up of 14 amino acids. Germline lookup yields CDR1 GTSNPN and CDR2 SVGIG (reference sequence). The CDR3 region is CAWSVTSGANVLTF. The CDR3 DNA is TGTGCCTGGAGTGTAACCTCTGGGGCCAACGTCCTGACTTTC.

This rearrangement joins TRBV30 to TRBJ2-7, with TRBD2 as a possible D gene (6 bases). Per the germline V gene, CDR1 is GTSNPN and CDR2 is SVGIG (reference sequence). The CDR3 sequence is 12 residues long. The germline V and J ends were trimmed by 8 bases and 5 bases, with 16 bases remaining between them. CDR3 in amino acids: CARSGERDEQYF. DNA of the CDR3: TGTGCCCGATCGGGGGAGAGGGACGAGCAGTACTTC.

This chain joins TRBV4-1 and TRBJ2-7; TRBD1 matches 8 bases. Losses at the gene ends were 6 bases for V and 4 bases for J; bases not matched to a gene: 8. This CDR3 spans 14 amino acids. CDR1 is MGHRA and CDR2 is YSYEKL in the germline V gene. The CDR3 reads CASSRQGQGYEQYF. As DNA, the CDR3 is TGCGCCAGCAGTCGACAGGGGCAGGGGTACGAGCAGTACTTC.

V and J are TRBV6-6 and TRBJ1-5; no clear D gene. V lost 6 bases and J lost 3, with 9 bases in between. The germline gives CDR1 MNHNY, CDR2 SVGAGI (reference sequence). This CDR3 contains 13 residues. As DNA, the CDR3 is TGTGCCAGCAGGGCCGGGATCAATCAGCCCCAGCATTTT. Translating gives CASRAGINQPQHF.

The chain combines TRBV14 with TRBJ2-7, with a tentative D call TRBD1 (5 bases). The CDR3 sequence is 13 residues long. Germline V gene lookup returns CDR1 SGHDN and CDR2 FVKESK. Trimming removed 6 bases at V and 6 bases at J, with 15 bases between. CDR3 nucleotides: TGTGCCAGCAGGCAAACAGGTGGCGCCGAGCAGTACTTC. It is translated as CASRQTGGAEQYF.

The sample holds a few counts of this clone. This chain joins TRBV18 and TRBJ1-1, with TRBD1 as a possible D gene (5 bases). Trimming left V 8 bases short and J 0 bases short, with 10 bases between. The germline V gene encodes CDR1 KGHSH and CDR2 LQKENI. The CDR3 is 13 amino acids. The CDR3 DNA follows: TGTGCCAGCACGGGGGGAATGAACACTGAAGCTTTCTTT. It specifies CASTGGMNTEAFF.

V usage is TRBV7-2 and J usage is TRBJ1-1, with 8 bases aligning to TRBD1. With V trimmed by 1 base and J by 6 bases, 7 bases remained unmatched. There are 15 residues in the CDR3. The germline V gene has CDR1 SGHTA and CDR2 FQGNSA. CDR3 bases: TGTGCCAGCAGCTTAGTCGGACAGGGAATGGCTGAAGCTTTCTTT. It translates to CASSLVGQGMAEAFF. The full variable domain, its missing parts supplied by reference TRBV7-2 and TRBJ1-1, is GAGVSQSPSNKVTEKGKDVELRCDPISGHTALYWYRQSLGQGLEFLIYFQGNSAPDKSGLPSDRFSAERTGGSVSTLTIQRTQQEDSAVYLCASSLVGQGMAEAFFGQGTRLTVV.